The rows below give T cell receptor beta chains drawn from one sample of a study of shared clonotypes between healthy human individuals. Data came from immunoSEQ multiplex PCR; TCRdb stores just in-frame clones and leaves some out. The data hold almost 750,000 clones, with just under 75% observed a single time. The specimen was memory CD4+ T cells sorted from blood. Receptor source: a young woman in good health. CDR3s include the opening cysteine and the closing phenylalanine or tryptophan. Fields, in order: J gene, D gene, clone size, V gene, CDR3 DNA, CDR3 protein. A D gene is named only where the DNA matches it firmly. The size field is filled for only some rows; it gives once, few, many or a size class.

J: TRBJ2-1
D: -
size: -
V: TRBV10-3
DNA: TGTGCCATCGCTGGACGTGAGCAGTTCTTC
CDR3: CAIAGREQFF

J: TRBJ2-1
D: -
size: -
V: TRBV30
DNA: TGTGCCTGGAAGTTTGCCAATGAGCAGTTCTTC
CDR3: CAWKFANEQFF

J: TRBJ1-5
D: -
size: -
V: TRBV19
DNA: TGTGCCAGTAGTATAGGCAGGAGCCGCAATCAGCCCCAGCATTTT
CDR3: CASSIGRSRNQPQHF

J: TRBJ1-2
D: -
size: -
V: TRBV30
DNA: TGTGCCTCCCCAGGGGATGGCTATGGCTACACCTTC
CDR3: CASPGDGYGYTF

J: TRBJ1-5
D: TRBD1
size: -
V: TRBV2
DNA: TGTGCCAGTAGGACAGGGGTTACAAATCAGCCCCAGCATTTT
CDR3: CASRTGVTNQPQHF

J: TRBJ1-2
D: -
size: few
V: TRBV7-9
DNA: TGTGCCAGCACCCCTCCTAACTATGGCTACACCTTC
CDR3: CASTPPNYGYTF

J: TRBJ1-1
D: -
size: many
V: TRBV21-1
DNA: TGTGCCAGCAGCGAACAGAACACTGAAGCTTTCTTT
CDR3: CASSEQNTEAFF

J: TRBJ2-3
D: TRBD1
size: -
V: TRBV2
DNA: TGTGCCAGCAGTCACGACACAGGGGGTACGCAGTATTTT
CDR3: CASSHDTGGTQYF

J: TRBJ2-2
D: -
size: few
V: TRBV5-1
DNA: TGCGCCAGCAGCATGGCCAGCGGCAACACCGGGGAGCTGTTTTTT
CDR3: CASSMASGNTGELFF

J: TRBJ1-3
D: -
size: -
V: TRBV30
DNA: TGTGCAAGGGCTGCCTCTGGAAACACCATATATTTT
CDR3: CARAASGNTIYF

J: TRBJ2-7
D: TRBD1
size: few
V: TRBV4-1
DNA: TGCGCCAGCAGCCAACCGGACAGGGCCTACGAGCAGTACTTC
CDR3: CASSQPDRAYEQYF

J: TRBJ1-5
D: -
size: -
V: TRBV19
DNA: TGTGCCAGTAGTAGGGGACAAACTAGCAATCAGCCCCAGCATTTT
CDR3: CASSRGQTSNQPQHF

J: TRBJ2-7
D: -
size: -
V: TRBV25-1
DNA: TGTGCCAGCACCCCGGGACACCCCTACGAGCAGTACTTC
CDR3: CASTPGHPYEQYF

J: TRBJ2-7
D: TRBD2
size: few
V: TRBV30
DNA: TGTGCCTGGAGTAGCGGGGGGAACCGCGAGCAGTACTTC
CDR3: CAWSSGGNREQYF

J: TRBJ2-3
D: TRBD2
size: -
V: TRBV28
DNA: TGTGCCAGCAGTTGGACTACCGGACTAGCGTCTGATACGCAGTATTTT
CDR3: CASSWTTGLASDTQYF

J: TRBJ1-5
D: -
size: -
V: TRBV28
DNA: TGTGCCAGCAGATTTAGGGGGGCAGGTCAGCCCCAGCATTTT
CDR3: CASRFRGAGQPQHF

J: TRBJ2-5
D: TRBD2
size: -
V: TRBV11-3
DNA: TGTGCCAGCAGCTTAGAAGGGACTAGGGCCCGAGGGGCCCAGTACTTC
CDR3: CASSLEGTRARGAQYF

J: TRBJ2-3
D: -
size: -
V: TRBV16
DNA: TGTGCCAGCAGCCCTCCGGCGGGGGCATTCACAGATACGCAGTATTTT
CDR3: CASSPPAGAFTDTQYF

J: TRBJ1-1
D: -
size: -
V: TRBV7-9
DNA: TGTGCCAGCAGCTTAACGGGGGCGATCACTGAAGCTTTCTTT
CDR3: CASSLTGAITEAFF

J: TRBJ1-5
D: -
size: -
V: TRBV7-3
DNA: TGTGCCAGCAGCTTAGAGCCCGGGCAGCCCCAGCATTTT
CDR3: CASSLEPGQPQHF

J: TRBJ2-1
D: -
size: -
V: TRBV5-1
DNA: TGCGCCAGCAGTGCGGGACAGTCCTACAATGAGCAGTTCTTC
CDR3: CASSAGQSYNEQFF

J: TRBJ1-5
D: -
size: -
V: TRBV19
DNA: TGTGCCAGTAGTATTGAAAAGACAGTTCAGCCCCAGCATTTT
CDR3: CASSIEKTVQPQHF

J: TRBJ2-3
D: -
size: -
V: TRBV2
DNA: TGTGCCAGCAGGGAAGACCAGTTGCCTGGAGATACGCAGTATTTT
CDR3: CASREDQLPGDTQYF

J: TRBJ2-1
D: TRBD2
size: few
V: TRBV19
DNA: TGTGCCAGTAGCCTACTAGCGGGATTCGACAATGAGCAGTTCTTC
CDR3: CASSLLAGFDNEQFF

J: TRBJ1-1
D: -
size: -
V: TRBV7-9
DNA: TGTGCCAGCAGCTTAATGGGGGGGAACACTGAAGCTTTCTTT
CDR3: CASSLMGGNTEAFF

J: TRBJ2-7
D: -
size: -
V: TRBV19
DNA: TGTGCCAGTAGTATAGCCGCAGACTCCTACGAGCAGTACTTC
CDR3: CASSIAADSYEQYF

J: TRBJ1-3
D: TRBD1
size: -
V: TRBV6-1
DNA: TGTGCCAGCAGTACAGGGGGCGAAGGAAACACCATATATTTT
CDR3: CASSTGGEGNTIYF

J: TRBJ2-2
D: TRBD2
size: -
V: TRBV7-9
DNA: TGTGCCAGCAGCAAGACTAGCGGGAGGAACACCGGGGAGCTGTTTTTT
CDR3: CASSKTSGRNTGELFF

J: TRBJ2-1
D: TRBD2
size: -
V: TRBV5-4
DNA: TGTGCCAGCAGCTTGCAGGGACTAGCGGGAGAGCAGTTCTTC
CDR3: CASSLQGLAGEQFF

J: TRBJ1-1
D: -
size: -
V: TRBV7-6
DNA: TGTGCCAGCAGCTTATTCCGGGGGGGCACTGAAGCTTTCTTT
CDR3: CASSLFRGGTEAFF

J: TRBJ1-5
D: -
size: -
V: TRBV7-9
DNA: TGTGCCAGCAGCGGGGTGGGGGGCAATCAGCCCCAGCATTTT
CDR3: CASSGVGGNQPQHF

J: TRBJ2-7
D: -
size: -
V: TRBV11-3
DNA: TGTGCCAGCAGCTTAGGCGGAGGGGGCTCCTACGAGCAGTACTTC
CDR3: CASSLGGGGSYEQYF

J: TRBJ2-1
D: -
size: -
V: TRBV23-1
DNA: TGCGCCAGCAGTCAGTGGAAACCTACCTACAATGAGCAGTTCTTC
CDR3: CASSQWKPTYNEQFF

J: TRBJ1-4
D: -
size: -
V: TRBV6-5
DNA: TGTGCCAGCAGTTACTCGTCCGAAAGGACTCGTGAAAAACTGTTTTTT
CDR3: CASSYSSERTREKLFF

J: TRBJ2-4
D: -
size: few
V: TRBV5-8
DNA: TGTGCCAGCAGCTTGGAAACCTTAGCAGGAAACATTCAGTACTTC
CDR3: CASSLETLAGNIQYF